The clone carrying this T cell receptor (beta chain) was detected many times. Its antigen is not identified. TCRdb independently ran MiXCR on the RT-PCR reads; one entry per CDR3 protein. Of 550,000 to 800,000 distinct CDR3 sequences in the sample, 15% to 17% are singletons; the top ten hold roughly 10%. The data originate from a study of response to subunit inactivated influenza vaccine. Findings of the study overall: Every seasonal influenza vaccination brings in few new T cells, the authors suggested.

CDR3 length: 12 amino acids. V dropped 2 bases and J dropped 3 bases, with 5 bases sitting between them. The source was PBMCs from blood, collected roughly 12 days after vaccination. The origin of this receptor is a man aged 50-59 years who received an inactivated influenza vaccine. This rearrangement joins TRBV12-3 or TRBV12-4 to TRBJ2-7; D unclear. CDR3 in DNA: TGTGCCAGCAGTTTAAGGGTCTACGAGCAGTACTTC. Its protein is CASSLRVYEQYF.